This is a list of T cell receptor beta chains from one sample in a study of control samples from healthy donors and cancer patients. Measured with immunoSEQ multiplex PCR; TCRdb has only the in-frame clones, and not every one. Here the sample spans roughly 130,000 clones, 85% to 95% being singletons. Sequencing used PBMCs. All receptors come from a man aged 45-65 years with head and neck cancer. Each CDR3 is given with its conserved first and last residue. The D gene is left open where the match is weak. Clone sizes are given selectively: once, few, many, or a class where the clone is expanded.

length: 16
D: TRBD2
V: TRBV3-1/TRBV3-2
J: TRBJ2-3
size: once
CDR3: CASSQRGLAGADTQYF
DNA: TGTGCCAGCAGCCAGAGGGGACTAGCGGGGGCAGATACGCAGTATTTT

length: 17
D: TRBD2
V: TRBV4-3
J: TRBJ2-3
size: .
CDR3: CASSQFRGLAGGGTQYF
DNA: TGCGCCAGCAGCCAATTCCGGGGACTAGCGGGGGGAGGGACGCAGTATTTT

length: 13
D: TRBD1
V: TRBV2
J: TRBJ2-7
size: .
CDR3: CASRTGGGYEQYF
DNA: TGTGCCAGCAGGACAGGGGGCGGGTACGAGCAGTACTTC

length: 19
D: .
V: TRBV23-1
J: TRBJ1-2
size: .
CDR3: CASSQFDRWKRDMIYGYTF
DNA: TGCGCCAGCAGTCAATTCGATAGGTGGAAGCGAGACATGATTTATGGCTACACCTTC

length: 15
D: .
V: TRBV9
J: TRBJ2-3
size: .
CDR3: CASSPLGLFTDTQYF
DNA: TGTGCCAGCAGCCCTTTGGGACTGTTCACAGATACGCAGTATTTT

length: 12
D: .
V: TRBV28
J: TRBJ2-1
size: .
CDR3: CASSGPGGEQFF
DNA: TGTGCCAGCAGTGGCCCCGGAGGTGAGCAGTTCTTC

length: 14
D: TRBD2
V: TRBV5-1
J: TRBJ2-2
size: .
CDR3: CASSLAGGTGELFF
DNA: TGCGCCAGCAGCTTGGCGGGGGGCACCGGGGAGCTGTTTTTT

length: 15
D: .
V: TRBV7-2
J: TRBJ2-7
size: .
CDR3: CASSSLRGGDYEQYF
DNA: TGTGCCAGCAGCTCCCTGAGAGGGGGGGACTACGAGCAGTACTTC

length: 16
D: .
V: TRBV6-1
J: TRBJ1-1
size: .
CDR3: CASSETPSTGTGEAFF
DNA: TGTGCCAGCAGTGAAACCCCTTCCACCGGGACGGGCGAAGCTTTCTTT

length: 16
D: TRBD2
V: TRBV23-1
J: TRBJ2-3
size: .
CDR3: CASSQERGGSTDTQYF
DNA: TGCGCCAGCAGTCAAGAGCGGGGGGGCAGCACAGATACGCAGTATTTT

length: 15
D: TRBD1
V: TRBV28
J: TRBJ2-5
size: .
CDR3: CASRTDRVNMETQYF
DNA: TGTGCCAGCAGGACCGACAGGGTAAATATGGAGACCCAGTACTTC

length: 16
D: TRBD1
V: TRBV5-1
J: TRBJ1-3
size: once
CDR3: CASSRDRSASGNTIYF
DNA: TGCGCCAGCAGCCGGGACAGATCCGCCTCTGGAAACACCATATATTTT

length: 15
D: .
V: TRBV7-9
J: TRBJ1-1
size: .
CDR3: CASSFRTAIGTEAFF
DNA: TGTGCCAGCAGCTTCCGCACAGCCATTGGGACTGAAGCTTTCTTT

length: 13
D: .
V: TRBV12-3/TRBV12-4
J: TRBJ2-7
size: .
CDR3: CASSLMGIYEQYF
DNA: TGTGCCAGCAGTTTAATGGGGATCTACGAGCAGTACTTC

length: 13
D: .
V: TRBV7-9
J: TRBJ2-7
size: .
CDR3: CASSSGTPHEQYF
DNA: TGTGCCAGCAGCTCCGGGACACCACACGAGCAGTACTTC

length: 14
D: TRBD1
V: TRBV7-8
J: TRBJ2-1
size: .
CDR3: CASSWGTGSDEQFF
DNA: TGTGCCAGCAGCTGGGGGACAGGGTCCGATGAGCAGTTCTTC

length: 14
D: .
V: TRBV9
J: TRBJ1-6
size: .
CDR3: CASSVGQADSPLHF
DNA: TGTGCCAGCAGCGTAGGACAGGCGGACTCACCCCTCCACTTT

length: 16
D: .
V: TRBV5-1
J: TRBJ2-3
size: .
CDR3: CASSQGSGDTTDTQYF
DNA: TGCGCCAGCAGCCAGGGAAGCGGGGACACCACAGATACGCAGTATTTT

length: 15
D: TRBD2
V: TRBV7-9
J: TRBJ2-1
size: .
CDR3: CASSLRTSSYNEQFF
DNA: TGTGCCAGCAGCTTGCGGACTAGCTCCTACAATGAGCAGTTCTTC

length: 17
D: .
V: TRBV19
J: TRBJ2-2
size: .
CDR3: CASGDTGIIANTGELFF
DNA: TGTGCCAGCGGGGACACGGGAATTATCGCGAACACCGGGGAGCTGTTTTTT

length: 13
D: TRBD1
V: TRBV7-2
J: TRBJ1-2
size: .
CDR3: CASSPGQYYGYTF
DNA: TGTGCCAGCAGCCCGGGACAGTACTATGGCTACACCTTC

length: 20
D: .
V: TRBV11-2
J: TRBJ1-6
size: .
CDR3: CASSLDRQVYTSSYNSPLHF
DNA: TGTGCCAGCAGCTTAGACAGACAGGTCTACACGAGTTCCTATAATTCACCCCTCCACTTT

length: 17
D: .
V: TRBV7-2
J: TRBJ1-4
size: once
CDR3: CASSLGLLGAGNEKLFF
DNA: TGTGCCAGCAGCTTAGGTCTATTGGGGGCGGGTAATGAAAAACTGTTTTTT

length: 16
D: .
V: TRBV5-1
J: TRBJ2-5
size: .
CDR3: CASSSTSGGVKETQYF
DNA: TGCGCCAGCAGCTCGACCTCGGGCGGGGTGAAAGAGACCCAGTACTTC

length: 13
D: .
V: TRBV4-1
J: TRBJ1-2
size: once
CDR3: CASSQEDIYGYTF
DNA: TGCGCCAGCAGCCAAGAGGACATCTATGGCTACACCTTC

length: 16
D: .
V: TRBV6-2/TRBV6-3
J: TRBJ2-3
size: .
CDR3: CASSFAGIIVADTQYF
DNA: TGTGCCAGCAGTTTCGCGGGAATTATTGTTGCAGATACGCAGTATTTT